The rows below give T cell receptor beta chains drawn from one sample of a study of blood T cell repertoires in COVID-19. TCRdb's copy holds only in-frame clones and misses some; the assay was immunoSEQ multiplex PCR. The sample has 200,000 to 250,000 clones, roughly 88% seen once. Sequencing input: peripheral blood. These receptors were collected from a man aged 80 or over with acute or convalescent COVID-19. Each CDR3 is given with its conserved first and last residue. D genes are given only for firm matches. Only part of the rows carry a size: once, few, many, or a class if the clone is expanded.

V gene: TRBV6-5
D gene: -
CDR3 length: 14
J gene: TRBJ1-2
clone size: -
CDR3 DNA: TGTGCCAGCAGTTACGGCAGAGCAGGTCATGGCTACACCTTC
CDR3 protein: CASSYGRAGHGYTF

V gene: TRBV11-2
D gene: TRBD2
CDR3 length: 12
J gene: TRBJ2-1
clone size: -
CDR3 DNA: TGTGCCAGCGGGACTAGCGGGGGGGTGCAGTTCTTC
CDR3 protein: CASGTSGGVQFF

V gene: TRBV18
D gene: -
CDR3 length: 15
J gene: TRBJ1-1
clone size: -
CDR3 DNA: TGTGCCAGCTCACCTACCCAGGGAAATCAGGCTGAAGCTTTCTTT
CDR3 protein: CASSPTQGNQAEAFF

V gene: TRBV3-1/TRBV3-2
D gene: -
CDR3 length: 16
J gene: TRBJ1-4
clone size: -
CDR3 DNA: TGTGCCAGCAGCCCGACTCCTAGCGCAACTAATGAAAAACTGTTTTTT
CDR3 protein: CASSPTPSATNEKLFF

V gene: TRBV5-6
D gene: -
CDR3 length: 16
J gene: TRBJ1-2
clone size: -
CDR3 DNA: TGTGCCAGCAGCTGGAGGGCAACACGGGCTAACTATGGCTACACCTTC
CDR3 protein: CASSWRATRANYGYTF

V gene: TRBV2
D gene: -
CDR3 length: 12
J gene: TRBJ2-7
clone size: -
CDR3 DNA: TGTGCCATACGACAGGATGGCTACGAGCAGTACTTC
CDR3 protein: CAIRQDGYEQYF

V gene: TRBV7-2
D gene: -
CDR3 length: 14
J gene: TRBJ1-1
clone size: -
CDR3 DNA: TGTGCCAGCAGCTTAGCGTCGGAGAGCACTGAAGCTTTCTTT
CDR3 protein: CASSLASESTEAFF

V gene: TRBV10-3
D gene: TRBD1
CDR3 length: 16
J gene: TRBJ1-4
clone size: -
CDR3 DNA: TGTGCCATCAGCCCGGCCATGCAGGGGGCGAGTGAAAAACTGTTTTTT
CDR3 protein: CAISPAMQGASEKLFF

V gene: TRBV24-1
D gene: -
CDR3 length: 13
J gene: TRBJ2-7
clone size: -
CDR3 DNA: TGTGCCACCAGTGCGAAAGGGGCCTACGAGCAGTACTTC
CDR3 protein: CATSAKGAYEQYF

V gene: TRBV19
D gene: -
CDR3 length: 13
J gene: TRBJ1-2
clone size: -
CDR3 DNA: TGTGCCAGTTTTCCCGGACAGAACTATGGCTACACCTTC
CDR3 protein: CASFPGQNYGYTF

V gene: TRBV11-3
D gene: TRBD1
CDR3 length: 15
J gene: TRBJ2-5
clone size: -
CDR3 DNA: TGTGCCAGCAGCTTAGAAGGGGACAGGCAAGAGACCCAGTACTTC
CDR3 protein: CASSLEGDRQETQYF

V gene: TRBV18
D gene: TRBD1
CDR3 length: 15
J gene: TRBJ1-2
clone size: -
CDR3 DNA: TGTGCCAGCTCACCCGGGACAGACGCTAACTATGGCTACACCTTC
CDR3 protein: CASSPGTDANYGYTF

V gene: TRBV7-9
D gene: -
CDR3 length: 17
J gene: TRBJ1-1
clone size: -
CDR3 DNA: TGTGCCAGCAGCCCTGGCTGGACGGGAGAAGGGAACACTGAAGCTTTCTTT
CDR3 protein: CASSPGWTGEGNTEAFF

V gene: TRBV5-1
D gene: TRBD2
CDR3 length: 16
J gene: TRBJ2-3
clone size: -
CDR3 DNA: TGCGCCAGCAGCCAACGTACTAGCGGGAGTTTGGAGACGCAGTATTTT
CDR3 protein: CASSQRTSGSLETQYF

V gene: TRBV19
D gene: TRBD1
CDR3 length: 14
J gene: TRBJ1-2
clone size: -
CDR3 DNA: TGTGCCAGTAGTCTCAGACAGGGCGACTATGGCTACACCTTC
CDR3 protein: CASSLRQGDYGYTF

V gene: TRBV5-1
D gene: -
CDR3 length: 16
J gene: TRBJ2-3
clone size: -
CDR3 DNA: TGCGCCAGCAGCCTGGGTCTGGGGGCTAGCACAGATACGCAGTATTTT
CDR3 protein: CASSLGLGASTDTQYF

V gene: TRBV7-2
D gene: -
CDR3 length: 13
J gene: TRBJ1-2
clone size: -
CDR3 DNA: TGTGCCAGCAGCTTACAGGTGGACTATGGCTACACCTTC
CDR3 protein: CASSLQVDYGYTF

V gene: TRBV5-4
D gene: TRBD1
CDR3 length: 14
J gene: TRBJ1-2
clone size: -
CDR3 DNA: TGTGCCAGCAGCTTCTGGGACAGAACCTTTGGCTACACCTTC
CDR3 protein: CASSFWDRTFGYTF

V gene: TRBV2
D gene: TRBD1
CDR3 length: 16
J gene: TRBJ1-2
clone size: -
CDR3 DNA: TGTGCCAGCAGTGAATGGGGGGACAGTATTAACTATGGCTACACCTTC
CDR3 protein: CASSEWGDSINYGYTF

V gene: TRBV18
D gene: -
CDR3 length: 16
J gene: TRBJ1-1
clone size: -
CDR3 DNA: TGTGCCAGCTCACCGTGGCAGGCCCTAATGAACACTGAAGCTTTCTTT
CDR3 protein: CASSPWQALMNTEAFF

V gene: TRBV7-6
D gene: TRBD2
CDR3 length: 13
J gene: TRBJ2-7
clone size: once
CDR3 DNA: TGTGCCAGCAGCTCCCCCCCGGGAGGAGAGCAGTACTTC
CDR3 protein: CASSSPPGGEQYF

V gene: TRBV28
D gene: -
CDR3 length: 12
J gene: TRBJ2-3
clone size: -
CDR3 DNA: TGTGCCAGCAGTTTCCGGGGAGATACGCAGTATTTT
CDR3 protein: CASSFRGDTQYF

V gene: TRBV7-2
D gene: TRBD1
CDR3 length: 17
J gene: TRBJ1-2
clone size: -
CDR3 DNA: TGTGCCAGCAGCGGGGACAGGGCGATATCTTCAACCTATGGCTACACCTTC
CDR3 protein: CASSGDRAISSTYGYTF

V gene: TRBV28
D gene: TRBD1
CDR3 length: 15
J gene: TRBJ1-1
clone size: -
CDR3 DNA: TGTGCCAGCAGGACCCAGGGGGGCTTGAACACTGAAGCTTTCTTT
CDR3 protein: CASRTQGGLNTEAFF

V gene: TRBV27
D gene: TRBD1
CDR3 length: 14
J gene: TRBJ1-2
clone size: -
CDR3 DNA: TGTGCCAGCGGGGACCGAGACAGGGACTATGGCTACACCTTC
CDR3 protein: CASGDRDRDYGYTF

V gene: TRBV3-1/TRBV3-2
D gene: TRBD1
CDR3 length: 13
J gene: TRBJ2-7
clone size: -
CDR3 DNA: TGTGCCAGCAGCCAGGGGACAGCCTACGAGCAGTACTTC
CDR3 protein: CASSQGTAYEQYF

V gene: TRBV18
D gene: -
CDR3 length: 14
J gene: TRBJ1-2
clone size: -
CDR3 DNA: TGTGCCAGCTCACCAAGTGCGGATAACTATGGCTACACCTTC
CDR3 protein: CASSPSADNYGYTF

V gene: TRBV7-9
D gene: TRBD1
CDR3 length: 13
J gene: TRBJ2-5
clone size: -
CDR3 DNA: TGTGCCAGCAACCGACAGGGGCAAGAGACCCAGTACTTC
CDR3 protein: CASNRQGQETQYF

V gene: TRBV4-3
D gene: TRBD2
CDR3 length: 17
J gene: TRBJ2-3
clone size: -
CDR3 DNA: TGCGCCAGCAGCCAAGATCGACTAGCGGGGGGCACAGATACGCAGTATTTT
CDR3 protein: CASSQDRLAGGTDTQYF

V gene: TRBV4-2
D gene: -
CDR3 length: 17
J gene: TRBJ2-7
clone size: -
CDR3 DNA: TGTGCCAGCAGCCCCTTCGGGTCGGTCCTTGGGTCATACGAGCAGTACTTC
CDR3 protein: CASSPFGSVLGSYEQYF

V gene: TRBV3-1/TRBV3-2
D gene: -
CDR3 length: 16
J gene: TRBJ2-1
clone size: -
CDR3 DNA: TGTGCCAGCAGCACCCAGCGGGCAAGCTCCTACAATGAGCAGTTCTTC
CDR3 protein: CASSTQRASSYNEQFF

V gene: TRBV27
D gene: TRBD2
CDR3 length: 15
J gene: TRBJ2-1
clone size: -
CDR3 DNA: TGTGCCAGCAGTTTAACCCTCTGGGGGGGGAGTGAGCAGTTCTTC
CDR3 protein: CASSLTLWGGSEQFF

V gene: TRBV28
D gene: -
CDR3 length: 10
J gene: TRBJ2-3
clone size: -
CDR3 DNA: TGTGCCAGTCTCGGGAATACGCAGTATTTT
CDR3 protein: CASLGNTQYF

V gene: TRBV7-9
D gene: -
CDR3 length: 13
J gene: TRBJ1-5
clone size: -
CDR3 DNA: TGTGCCAGCAGCTTAGACAGGGCACAGCCCCAGCATTTT
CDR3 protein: CASSLDRAQPQHF

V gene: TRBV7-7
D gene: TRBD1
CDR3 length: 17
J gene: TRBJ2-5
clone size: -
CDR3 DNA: TGTGCTAGCAGCCGAGGGGCCGCGGGGACAGGCCAAGAGACCCAGTACTTC
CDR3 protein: CASSRGAAGTGQETQYF

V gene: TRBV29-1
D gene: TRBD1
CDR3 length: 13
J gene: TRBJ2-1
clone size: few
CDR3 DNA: TGCAGCGTTGAAGGGACAGGGGGCCGAGAGCAGTTCTTC
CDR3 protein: CSVEGTGGREQFF

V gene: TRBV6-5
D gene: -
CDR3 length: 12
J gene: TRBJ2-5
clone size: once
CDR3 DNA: TGTGCCAGCAGGGCAGGGGGAGGGACCCAGTACTTC
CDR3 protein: CASRAGGGTQYF

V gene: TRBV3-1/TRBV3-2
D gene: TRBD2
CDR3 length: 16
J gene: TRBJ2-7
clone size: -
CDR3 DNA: TGTGCCAGCAGCCAAGATAAAACTAGCGGGAGGTCCGAGCAGTACTTC
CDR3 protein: CASSQDKTSGRSEQYF

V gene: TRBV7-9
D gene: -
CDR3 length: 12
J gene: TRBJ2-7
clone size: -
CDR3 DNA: TGTGCCAGCAGCTTAACAGAGTACGAGCAGTACTTC
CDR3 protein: CASSLTEYEQYF

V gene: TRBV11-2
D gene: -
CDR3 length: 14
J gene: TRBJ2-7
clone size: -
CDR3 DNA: TGTGCCAGCAGCTTAGGTTCGGGGGAATTTGGCCAGTACTTC
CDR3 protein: CASSLGSGEFGQYF

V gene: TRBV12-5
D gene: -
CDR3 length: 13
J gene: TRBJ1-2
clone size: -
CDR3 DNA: TGTGCTAGCCGTTTGGATAGGGGAGGGAGCTACACCTTC
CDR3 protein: CASRLDRGGSYTF

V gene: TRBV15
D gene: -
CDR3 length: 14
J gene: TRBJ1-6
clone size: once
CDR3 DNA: TGTGCCACCAGTCCCGCACCGAGGGATTCACCCCTCCACTTT
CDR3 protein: CATSPAPRDSPLHF

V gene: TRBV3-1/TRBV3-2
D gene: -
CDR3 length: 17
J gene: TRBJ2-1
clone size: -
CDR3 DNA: TGTGCCAGCAGCCAAGACCCTGCGGGGAACTTCTACAATGAGCAGTTCTTC
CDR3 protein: CASSQDPAGNFYNEQFF